One sample yielded the 3 T cell receptor beta chains listed below, sequenced in a study of T-cell memory formation after mild COVID-19. TCRdb processed the 5' RACE reads anew with MiXCR; each CDR3 protein has one entry. The data show 550,000 to 600,000 distinct CDR3 sequences, 15% to 20% seen once. Specimen: PBMCs or a T cell subset sorted from them (not recorded which). Receptors were obtained from an adult woman who had mild COVID-19 (a few samples of this study predate the infection). Cell type and time point are not known.

The chain is built from TRBV12-3 or TRBV12-4 and TRBJ1-2, with 9 nucleotides matching TRBD1. Unmatched junction bases numbered 6, after V lost 5 bases and J lost 8 bases. There are 13 residues in the CDR3. The CDR3, as DNA: TGTGCCAGCAGTGGGACAGGGATTCGCGGCTACACCTTC. Translated: CASSGTGIRGYTF.

The chain carries TRBV28 and TRBJ1-5; no clear D. With 5 bases removed from V and 10 bases from J, the gap between germline ends came to 12 bases. The CDR3 spans 12 residues. CDR1 MDHEN and CDR2 SYDVKM come from the germline V gene. This chain's CDR3 is CASSPGPGPQHF. In nucleotides, the CDR3 is TGTGCCAGCAGTCCGGGCCCGGGACCCCAGCATTTT.

This clonotype was seen a few times. The V gene is TRBV20-1, the J gene TRBJ2-5, with 9 bases lining up with TRBD2. The CDR3 has 14 amino acids. Germline lookup yields CDR1 DFQATT and CDR2 SNEGSKA (reference sequence). J gave up 1 base and V 6 bases, and 6 bases lay outside the gene matches. The CDR3 reads CSALLAGRQETQYF. The CDR3 DNA follows: TGCAGTGCCCTACTAGCGGGTCGCCAAGAGACCCAGTACTTC.